This T cell receptor beta chain was captured in a study of cytomegalovirus exposure and HLA in healthy donors. Trimming at V came to 4 bases and at J to 3 bases, leaving 6 bases not matched to a gene. CDR1 is SGHRS, CDR2 YFSETQ, per germline. This CDR3 has 15 amino acids. This clone has only one observation. The primer mix had 60 Vbeta and 13 Jbeta primers. Libraries were prepared by immunoSEQ multiplex PCR; TCRdb keeps only in-frame clonotypes and omits some of them. The sample holds roughly 110,000 clones, around 75% seen once. The sequencing input was PBMCs. The chain has TRBV5-1 and TRBJ2-3, with TRBD2 matching 9 bases. The TCR was taken from a man aged 40-49 years in good health and CMV-seronegative. The CDR3 region is CASSTSSGTTDTQYF. For the CDR3, the DNA is TGCGCCAGCAGCACCTCTAGCGGGACGACAGATACGCAGTATTTT.